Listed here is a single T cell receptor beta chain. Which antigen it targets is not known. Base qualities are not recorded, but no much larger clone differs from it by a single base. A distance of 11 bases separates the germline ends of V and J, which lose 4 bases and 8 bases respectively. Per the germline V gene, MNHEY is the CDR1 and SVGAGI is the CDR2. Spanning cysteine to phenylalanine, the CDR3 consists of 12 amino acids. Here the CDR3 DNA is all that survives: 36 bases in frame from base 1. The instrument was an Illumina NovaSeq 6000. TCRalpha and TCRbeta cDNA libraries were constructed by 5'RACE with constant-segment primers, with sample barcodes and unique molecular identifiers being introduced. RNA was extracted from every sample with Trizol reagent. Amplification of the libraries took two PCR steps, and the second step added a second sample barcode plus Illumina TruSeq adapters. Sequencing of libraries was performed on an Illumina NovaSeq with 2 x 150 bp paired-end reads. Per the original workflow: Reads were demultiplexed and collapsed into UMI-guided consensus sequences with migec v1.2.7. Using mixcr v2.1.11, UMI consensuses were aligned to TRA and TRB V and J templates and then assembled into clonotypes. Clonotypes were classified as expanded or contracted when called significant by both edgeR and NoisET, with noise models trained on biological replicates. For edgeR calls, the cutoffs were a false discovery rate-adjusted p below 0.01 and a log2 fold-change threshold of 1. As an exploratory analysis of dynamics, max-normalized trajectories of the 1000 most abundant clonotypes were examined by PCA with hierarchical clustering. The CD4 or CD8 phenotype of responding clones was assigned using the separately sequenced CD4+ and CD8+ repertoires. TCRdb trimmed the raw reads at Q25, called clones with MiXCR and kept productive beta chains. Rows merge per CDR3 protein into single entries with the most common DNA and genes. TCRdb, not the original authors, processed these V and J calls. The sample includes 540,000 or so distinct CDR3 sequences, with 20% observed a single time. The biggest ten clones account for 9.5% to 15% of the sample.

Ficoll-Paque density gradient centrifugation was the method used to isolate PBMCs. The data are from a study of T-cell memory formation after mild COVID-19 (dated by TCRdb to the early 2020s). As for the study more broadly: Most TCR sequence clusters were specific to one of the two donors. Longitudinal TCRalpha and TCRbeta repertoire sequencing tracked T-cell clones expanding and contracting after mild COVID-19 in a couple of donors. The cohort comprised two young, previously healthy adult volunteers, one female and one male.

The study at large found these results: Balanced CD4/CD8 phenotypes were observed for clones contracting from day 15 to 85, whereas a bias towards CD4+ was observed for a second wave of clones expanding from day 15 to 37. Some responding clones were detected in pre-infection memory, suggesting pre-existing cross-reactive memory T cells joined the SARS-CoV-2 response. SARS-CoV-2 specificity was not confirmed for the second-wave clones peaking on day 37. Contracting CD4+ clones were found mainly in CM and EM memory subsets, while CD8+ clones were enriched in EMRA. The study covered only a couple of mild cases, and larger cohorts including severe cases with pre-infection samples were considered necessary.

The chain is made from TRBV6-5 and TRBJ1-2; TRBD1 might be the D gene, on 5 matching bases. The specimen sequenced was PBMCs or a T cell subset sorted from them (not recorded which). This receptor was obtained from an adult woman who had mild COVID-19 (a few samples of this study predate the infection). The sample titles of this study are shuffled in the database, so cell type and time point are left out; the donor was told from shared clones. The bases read TGTGCCAGCAGTTCGGGGCCAAAGGGCTACACCTTC. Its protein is CASSSGPKGYTF.